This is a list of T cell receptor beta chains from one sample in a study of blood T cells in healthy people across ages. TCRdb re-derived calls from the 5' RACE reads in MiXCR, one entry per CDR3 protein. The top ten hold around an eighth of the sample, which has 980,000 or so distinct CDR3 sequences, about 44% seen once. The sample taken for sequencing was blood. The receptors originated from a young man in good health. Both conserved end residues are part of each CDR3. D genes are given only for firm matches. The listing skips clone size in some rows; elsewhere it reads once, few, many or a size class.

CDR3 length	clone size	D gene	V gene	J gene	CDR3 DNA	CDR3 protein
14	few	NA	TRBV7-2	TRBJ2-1	TGTGCCAGCAGCCCCCGGACGGGTAGGGTTGAGCAGTTCTTC	CASSPRTGRVEQFF
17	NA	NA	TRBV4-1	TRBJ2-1	TGCGCCAGCAGCCAAGATCCCGGGGCAGGACCCTACAATGAGCAGTTCTTC	CASSQDPGAGPYNEQFF
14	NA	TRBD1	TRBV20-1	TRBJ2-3	TGCAGTGTTTCGGGACAGGGGAGCACAGATACGCAGTATTTT	CSVSGQGSTDTQYF
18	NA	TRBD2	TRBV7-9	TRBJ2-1	TGTGCCAGCAGCTTAGGCGGGTCTAGCGGGGGGCCCTACAATGAGCAGTTCTTC	CASSLGGSSGGPYNEQFF
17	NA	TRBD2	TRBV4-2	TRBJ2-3	TGTGCCAGCAGCCAAGTGGCTAGCGGGGGAATAACAGATACGCAGTATTTT	CASSQVASGGITDTQYF
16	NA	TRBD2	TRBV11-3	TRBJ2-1	TGTGCCAGCAGCTTAGCCCCTAGCGGGAGGAACTATGAGCAGTTCTTC	CASSLAPSGRNYEQFF
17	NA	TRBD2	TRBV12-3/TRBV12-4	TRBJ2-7	TGTGCCAGCAGTTCACCAGGGAAGCGGGGGGGCTTCTGCGAGCAGTACTTC	CASSSPGKRGGFCEQYF
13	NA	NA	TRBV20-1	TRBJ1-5	TGCAGTGCTCAACACGGGAGCAATCAGCCCCAGCATTTT	CSAQHGSNQPQHF
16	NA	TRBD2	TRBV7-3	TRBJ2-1	TGTGCCAGCAGCCGAGCCGGGACTAGCGTTTTCAATGAGCAGTTCTTC	CASSRAGTSVFNEQFF
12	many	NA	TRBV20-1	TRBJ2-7	TGCAGTGCTGACCTTGGACAGACCGGGCAGTACTTC	CSADLGQTGQYF
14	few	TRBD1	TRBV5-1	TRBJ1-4	TGCGCCAGCAGCTTGGAAGGGGGCAATGAAAAACTGTTTTTT	CASSLEGGNEKLFF
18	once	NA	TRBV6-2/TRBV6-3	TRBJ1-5	TGTGCCAGCAGTTATGGGGCATCTCTAGGGGATCGAAATCAGCCCCAGCATTTT	CASSYGASLGDRNQPQHF
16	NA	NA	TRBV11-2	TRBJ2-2	TGTGCCAGCAGCTTAGCGGGGTTTGGGCTCACCGGGGAGCTGTTTTTT	CASSLAGFGLTGELFF
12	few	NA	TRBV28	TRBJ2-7	TGTGCCAGCAGTTTATTGGGTTTCGAGCAGTACTTC	CASSLLGFEQYF
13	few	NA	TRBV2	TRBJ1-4	TGTGCCAGCAGTTCGGATTATAATGAAAAACTGTTTTTT	CASSSDYNEKLFF
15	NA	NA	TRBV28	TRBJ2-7	TGTGCCAGCAGTCCCTGGGACCGGGATTCCTACGAGCAGTACTTC	CASSPWDRDSYEQYF
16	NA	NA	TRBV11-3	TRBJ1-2	TGTGCCAGCAGCACCCAGGGTACAGGACCCAACTATGGCTACACCTTC	CASSTQGTGPNYGYTF
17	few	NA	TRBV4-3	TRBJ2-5	TGCGCCAGCAGCCAAGAAGAGGCAGGGAGTCGAGTGGCGACCCAGTACTTC	CASSQEEAGSRVATQYF
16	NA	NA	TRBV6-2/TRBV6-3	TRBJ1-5	TGTGCCAGCAGTTACTCTTGGTCGGGGAGGCATCAGCCCCAGCATTTT	CASSYSWSGRHQPQHF
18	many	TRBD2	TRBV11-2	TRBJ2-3	TGTGCCAGCAGCCCCACTAGCGGGGTACGAACTGGCACAGATACGCAGTATTTT	CASSPTSGVRTGTDTQYF
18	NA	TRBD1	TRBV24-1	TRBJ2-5	TGTGCCACCAGTGATTCGCGACAGGGTGCTCTACGTCAAGAGACCCAGTACTTC	CATSDSRQGALRQETQYF
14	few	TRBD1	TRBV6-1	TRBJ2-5	TGTGCCAGCACTGAGCCCGGGACAGAAGAGACCCAGTACTTC	CASTEPGTEETQYF
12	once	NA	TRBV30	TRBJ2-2	TGTGCCTGGATGCGGCTTGCCGGGGAGCTGTTTTTT	CAWMRLAGELFF
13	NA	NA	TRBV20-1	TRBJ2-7	TGCAGTGCCGAAAGAGGGGTCCTTTACGAGCAGTACTTC	CSAERGVLYEQYF
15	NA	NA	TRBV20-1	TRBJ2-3	TGCAGTGCTACCGACCAGGCGGTCCTCCTCGATACGCAGTATTTT	CSATDQAVLLDTQYF
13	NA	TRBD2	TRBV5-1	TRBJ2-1	TGCGCCAGCAGACTAGCGGGGGTTAATGAGCAGTTCTTC	CASRLAGVNEQFF
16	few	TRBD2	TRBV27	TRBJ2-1	TGTGCCAGCAGTTTATTCCTAGCGGGGGCCCCTAATGAGCAGTTCTTC	CASSLFLAGAPNEQFF
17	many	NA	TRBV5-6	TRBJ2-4	TGTGCCAGCAGCTTGTCGCAGAGTTTCTTAGCCAAAAACATTCAGTACTTC	CASSLSQSFLAKNIQYF
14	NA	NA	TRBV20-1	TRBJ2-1	TGCAGTGCCCAAGAGGGCAGTAAGGACAATGAGCAGTTCTTC	CSAQEGSKDNEQFF
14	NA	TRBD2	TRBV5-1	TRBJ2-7	TGCGCCAGCAGCCCCGCGGGAGGTACCTACGAGCAGTACTTC	CASSPAGGTYEQYF
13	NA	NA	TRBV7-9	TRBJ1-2	TGTGCCAGCAGCTTAAATCCTAACACTGGCTACACCTTC	CASSLNPNTGYTF
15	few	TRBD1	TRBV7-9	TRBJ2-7	TGTGCCAGCAGCCGCTTGGGACAGGAGCATTACGAGCAGTACTTC	CASSRLGQEHYEQYF
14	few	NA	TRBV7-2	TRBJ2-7	TGTGCCAGCAGCCCCCGCGACCCTCTATACGAGCAGTACTTC	CASSPRDPLYEQYF
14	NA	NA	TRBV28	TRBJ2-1	TGTGCCAGCAGGCCAGTGCGGTCCTACAATGAGCAGTTCTTC	CASRPVRSYNEQFF
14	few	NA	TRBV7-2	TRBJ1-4	TGTGCCAGCAGCCCGGGACGGATAAATGAAAAACTGTTTTTT	CASSPGRINEKLFF
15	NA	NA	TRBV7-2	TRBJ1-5	TGTGCCAGCAGCTTAGATCTCTTTAGCAATCAGCCCCAGCATTTT	CASSLDLFSNQPQHF
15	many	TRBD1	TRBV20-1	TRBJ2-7	TGCAGTGCTAGAGAGGGGACAGGGGGATCCTACGAGCAGTACTTC	CSAREGTGGSYEQYF
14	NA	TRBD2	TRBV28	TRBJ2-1	TGTGCCAGCTTTAGTGATAGCGGGGGGGGTGAGCAGTTCTTC	CASFSDSGGGEQFF
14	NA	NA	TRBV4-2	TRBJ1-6	TGTGCCAGCAGCCAAGCCGCAGGGAGTTACCCCCTCCACTTT	CASSQAAGSYPLHF
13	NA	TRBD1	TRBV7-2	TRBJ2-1	TGTGCCAGCAGCGTCAACAGGGGCAATGAGCAGTTCTTC	CASSVNRGNEQFF
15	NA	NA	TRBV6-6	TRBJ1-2	TGTGCCAGCAGTTACTCGACTGGGACTTACTATGGCTACACCTTC	CASSYSTGTYYGYTF
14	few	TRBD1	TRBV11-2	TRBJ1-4	TGTGCCAGCAGCTCCGGACAGGGGTGGGAAAAACTGTTTTTT	CASSSGQGWEKLFF
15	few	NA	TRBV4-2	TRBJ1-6	TGTGCCAGCAGCCAAAGGACCCAAGTGGATTCACCCCTCCACTTT	CASSQRTQVDSPLHF
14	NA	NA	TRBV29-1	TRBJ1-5	TGCAGCGTTAAATCCGGGAGTAGCAATCAGCCCCAGCATTTT	CSVKSGSSNQPQHF
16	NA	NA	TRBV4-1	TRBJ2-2	TGCGCCAGCAGCCAAGATGGAGGAACAGGGCTCAGGGAGCTGTTTTTT	CASSQDGGTGLRELFF
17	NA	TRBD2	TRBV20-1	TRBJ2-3	TGCAGTGCTAGAGACCTGGGCGGGGGGGCCGATACAGATACGCAGTATTTT	CSARDLGGGADTDTQYF
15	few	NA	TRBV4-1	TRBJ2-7	TGCGCCAGCAGCCATCCCGAAAATGGTCTCGGAGAGCAGTACTTC	CASSHPENGLGEQYF